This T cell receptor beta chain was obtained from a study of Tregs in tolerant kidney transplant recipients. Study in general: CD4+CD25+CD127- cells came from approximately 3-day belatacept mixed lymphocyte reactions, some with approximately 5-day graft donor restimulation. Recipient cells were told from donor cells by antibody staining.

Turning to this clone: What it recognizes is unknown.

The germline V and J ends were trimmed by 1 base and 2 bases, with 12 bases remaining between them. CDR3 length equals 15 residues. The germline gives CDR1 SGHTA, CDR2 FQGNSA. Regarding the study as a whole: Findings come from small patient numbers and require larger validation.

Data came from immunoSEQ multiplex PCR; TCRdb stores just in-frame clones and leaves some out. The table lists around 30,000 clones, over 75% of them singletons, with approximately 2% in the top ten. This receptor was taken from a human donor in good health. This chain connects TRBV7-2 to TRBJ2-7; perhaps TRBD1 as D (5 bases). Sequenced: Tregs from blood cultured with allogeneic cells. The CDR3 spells CASSLGAARAYEQYF. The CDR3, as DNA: TGTGCCAGCAGCTTAGGTGCTGCCAGGGCCTACGAGCAGTACTTC.